This is a list of T cell receptor beta chains from one sample in a study of cytomegalovirus exposure and HLA in healthy donors. TCRdb's copy holds only in-frame clones and misses some; the assay was immunoSEQ multiplex PCR. The profile shows over 80,000 clones, around 81% of them singletons. The sequenced material came from PBMCs. The receptors stem from a man aged 40-55 years in good health and CMV-seropositive. CDR3s include the opening cysteine and the closing phenylalanine or tryptophan. Fields, in order: D gene, J gene, V gene, clone size, CDR3 DNA, CDR3 protein. D genes are given only for firm matches. Expanded clones get a size class; other rows say once, few or many, or leave the size out.

d_gene: NA; j_gene: TRBJ2-7; v_gene: TRBV7-2; abundance: NA; CDR3nt: TGTGCCAGCAGCTTAACGGCAGGGCTCGAGCAGTACTTC; CDR3aa: CASSLTAGLEQYF
d_gene: NA; j_gene: TRBJ1-2; v_gene: TRBV5-1; abundance: NA; CDR3nt: TGCGCCAGCAGCCCTAAGGGAGGGGTAGAAGGCTACACCTTC; CDR3aa: CASSPKGGVEGYTF
d_gene: TRBD2; j_gene: TRBJ2-3; v_gene: TRBV19; abundance: once; CDR3nt: TGTGCCAGTGGAGGTAGCGGGGGTACAGATACGCAGTATTTT; CDR3aa: CASGGSGGTDTQYF
d_gene: TRBD2; j_gene: TRBJ2-3; v_gene: TRBV2; abundance: NA; CDR3nt: TGTGCCAGCACCAGGGGACTAGCGGGAGGGGATACGCAGTATTTT; CDR3aa: CASTRGLAGGDTQYF
d_gene: NA; j_gene: TRBJ2-1; v_gene: TRBV27; abundance: few; CDR3nt: TGTGCCAGCGCCCAGGGATCCTACAATGAGCAGTTCTTC; CDR3aa: CASAQGSYNEQFF
d_gene: NA; j_gene: TRBJ1-5; v_gene: TRBV11-2; abundance: NA; CDR3nt: TGTGCCAGCAGCATCAGGGATGGCAATCAGCCCCAGCATTTT; CDR3aa: CASSIRDGNQPQHF
d_gene: TRBD2; j_gene: TRBJ2-1; v_gene: TRBV9; abundance: few; CDR3nt: TGTGCCAGCAGCGTACAGAGCGGTGGCGGGAGGTACAATGAGCAGTTCTTC; CDR3aa: CASSVQSGGGRYNEQFF
d_gene: NA; j_gene: TRBJ1-1; v_gene: TRBV5-1; abundance: NA; CDR3nt: TGCGCCAGCAGCCCAGGGCTTTTGATGAACACTGAAGCTTTCTTT; CDR3aa: CASSPGLLMNTEAFF
d_gene: TRBD2; j_gene: TRBJ2-3; v_gene: TRBV10-1; abundance: NA; CDR3nt: TGCGCCAGCAGTGATCCTGGCGGGGGGTTGGATACGCAGTATTTT; CDR3aa: CASSDPGGGLDTQYF
d_gene: NA; j_gene: TRBJ2-7; v_gene: TRBV5-1; abundance: NA; CDR3nt: TGCGCCAGCAGCGCCCGGGACGAGCAGTACTTC; CDR3aa: CASSARDEQYF
d_gene: TRBD2; j_gene: TRBJ2-1; v_gene: TRBV5-6; abundance: NA; CDR3nt: TGTGCCAGCAGCCTCCCACTGGGGCGGGGGGGCAATGAGCAGTTCTTC; CDR3aa: CASSLPLGRGGNEQFF
d_gene: NA; j_gene: TRBJ2-7; v_gene: TRBV7-9; abundance: NA; CDR3nt: TGTTCCAGCAGCTCGACAGCCTACTCCTACGAGCAGTACTTC; CDR3aa: CSSSSTAYSYEQYF
d_gene: TRBD2; j_gene: TRBJ2-2; v_gene: TRBV11-3; abundance: NA; CDR3nt: TGTGCCAGCAGCCTTAGCGGGAGCGTTAGCGGGGAGCTGTTTTTT; CDR3aa: CASSLSGSVSGELFF
d_gene: NA; j_gene: TRBJ2-3; v_gene: TRBV5-4; abundance: NA; CDR3nt: TGTGCCAGCAGCCCAGATTTAATCATCGGCACAGATACGCAGTATTTT; CDR3aa: CASSPDLIIGTDTQYF
d_gene: NA; j_gene: TRBJ2-1; v_gene: TRBV7-6; abundance: NA; CDR3nt: TGTGCCAGCAGCGCGGGAACAGGGGCCTACAATGAGCAGTTCTTC; CDR3aa: CASSAGTGAYNEQFF
d_gene: TRBD1; j_gene: TRBJ2-1; v_gene: TRBV11-2; abundance: NA; CDR3nt: TGTGCCAGCAGCTTAGAGACAGGGAATGAGCAGTTCTTC; CDR3aa: CASSLETGNEQFF
d_gene: TRBD1; j_gene: TRBJ1-1; v_gene: TRBV5-1; abundance: NA; CDR3nt: TGCGCCAGCAGCTTGCAGGGACAGGGAAGGGGCACTGAAGCTTTCTTT; CDR3aa: CASSLQGQGRGTEAFF